A selection of T cell receptor beta chains follows, all from one sample in a study of beta chain features in type 1 diabetes. Data came from immunoSEQ multiplex PCR; TCRdb stores just in-frame clones and leaves some out. The top ten hold 2% to 2.5% of the sample, which has around 40,000 clones, approximately 56% seen once. The sequencing sample was made of Tregs from blood. These receptors originate from a woman between 18 and 29 years old in good health. Both conserved end residues are part of each CDR3. A D gene is named only where the DNA matches it firmly. Clone size is stated in some rows and not others, as once, few, many or a class when expanded.

V,D,size,J,CDR3,DNA
TRBV5-1,NA,NA,TRBJ2-7,CASALLEQAPYEQYF,TGCGCCAGCGCCCTTCTTGAACAGGCCCCCTACGAGCAGTACTTC
TRBV4-2,TRBD2,NA,TRBJ2-7,CASSQGGGSYEQYF,TGTGCCAGCAGCCAAGGGGGGGGATCCTACGAGCAGTACTTC
TRBV9,NA,NA,TRBJ1-3,CASSAAGNTIYF,TGTGCCAGCAGCGCGGCTGGAAACACCATATATTTT
TRBV6-5,NA,NA,TRBJ1-5,CASSGGLDQPQHF,TGTGCCAGCAGTGGGGGGTTGGATCAGCCCCAGCATTTT
TRBV5-4,NA,NA,TRBJ1-6,CASSLGQGQGSPLHF,TGTGCCAGCAGCTTGGGCCAGGGTCAAGGGTCACCCCTCCACTTT
TRBV27,NA,NA,TRBJ2-3,CASSLLNGGPGTDTQYF,TGTGCCAGCAGTTTATTGAACGGCGGGCCTGGCACAGATACGCAGTATTTT
TRBV2,TRBD2,once,TRBJ2-1,CASSWTRGQSYNEQFF,TGTGCCAGCAGCTGGACTAGAGGCCAATCCTACAATGAGCAGTTCTTC
TRBV28,TRBD1,NA,TRBJ2-7,CASSTSPGTGTVPYEQYF,TGTGCCAGCAGTACGAGTCCCGGGACAGGGACGGTACCCTACGAGCAGTACTTC
TRBV7-2,NA,NA,TRBJ2-3,CASSLEQASYQSTDTQYF,TGTGCCAGCAGCTTAGAACAGGCCTCTTACCAAAGCACAGATACGCAGTATTTT
TRBV4-3,NA,few,TRBJ2-3,CASSQLRGSEITDTQYF,TGCGCCAGCAGCCAACTAAGAGGGTCAGAGATCACAGATACGCAGTATTTT
TRBV19,NA,NA,TRBJ1-3,CASTLRSSGNTIYF,TGTGCCAGTACCCTGAGAAGCTCTGGAAACACCATATATTTT
TRBV27,NA,few,TRBJ2-3,CASSLSEDLRDTQYF,TGTGCCAGCAGTTTATCGGAGGATTTGAGGGATACGCAGTATTTT
TRBV28,TRBD1,NA,TRBJ2-7,CASSLGAFFSRDRLYEQYF,TGTGCCAGCAGTCTCGGGGCGTTCTTCTCCCGGGACAGACTCTACGAGCAGTACTTC
TRBV28,TRBD1,NA,TRBJ2-1,CASTWGDRGSYEQFF,TGTGCCAGCACCTGGGGGGACAGGGGATCATATGAGCAGTTCTTC
TRBV6-5,NA,NA,TRBJ2-5,CASSYSRELQYF,TGTGCCAGCAGTTACTCGAGGGAACTACAGTACTTC
TRBV5-4,TRBD1,NA,TRBJ1-2,CASSLQGADGYTF,TGTGCCAGCAGCTTACAGGGGGCGGACGGCTACACCTTC
TRBV28,TRBD2,NA,TRBJ2-3,CASSLAGVRTDTQYF,TGTGCCAGCAGTTTAGCGGGAGTAAGGACAGATACGCAGTATTTT
TRBV11-3,TRBD2,NA,TRBJ2-1,CASSLGTSGNNEQFF,TGTGCCAGCAGCTTAGGGACTAGCGGAAACAATGAGCAGTTCTTC
TRBV29-1,NA,NA,TRBJ2-3,CSVGSQVDTQYF,TGCAGCGTTGGCTCCCAGGTGGATACGCAGTATTTT
TRBV4-1,NA,NA,TRBJ2-7,CASSQEFLYEQYF,TGCGCCAGCAGCCAAGAATTTTTATACGAGCAGTACTTC
TRBV6-1,NA,NA,TRBJ1-2,CASSEASGDGYTF,TGTGCCAGCAGTGAAGCGTCGGGGGATGGCTACACCTTC